The next 5 T cell receptor beta chains were all read from a single sample in a study of T cell repertoires in cytomegalovirus infection. Each CDR3 protein is one row after TCRdb ran MiXCR on the reads. The data hold hundreds of thousands of distinct CDR3 sequences, with 11% observed a single time. Specimen: PBMCs. These TCRs come from a human donor in good health (CMV status not recorded). Some clones in this sample may be carry-over from other donors' samples.

Concerning this clonotype itself: This clone may be a read error of a much larger clone one base away. V and J are TRBV28 and TRBJ2-3; 9 bases are a match to TRBD2. Germline V gene lookup returns CDR1 MDHEN and CDR2 SYDVKM. The CDR3 spans 14 residues. The CDR3 DNA reads as TGTACCAGCTTCCCGGGACTAGCAGGAGATACGCAGTATTTT. This sequence encodes CTSFPGLAGDTQYF. Based on the CDR3 plus reference TRBV28 and TRBJ2-3, the full variable domain is DVKVTQSSRYLVKRTGEKVFLECVQDMDHENMFWYRQDPGLGLRLIYFSYDVKMKEKGDIPEGYSVSREKKERFSLILESASTNQTSMYLCTSFPGLAGDTQYFGPGTRLTVL.

This clonotype was seen a few times. The chain is built from TRBV20-1 and TRBJ2-7, with 9 positions matching TRBD2. Germline V CDR1 and CDR2: DFQATT, SNEGSKA (reference sequence). This CDR3 comprises 14 residues. V lost 7 bases, J lost 3 bases, and 10 bases stayed unmatched. CDR3 loop: CSGEQASGVYEQYF. The CDR3 coding sequence is TGCAGTGGAGAGCAGGCTAGCGGGGTCTACGAGCAGTACTTC.

Only a few counts were recorded for this clonotype. A much more abundant neighbour one base away suggests this may be a read error. The V and J genes are TRBV6-1 and TRBJ1-1, with a weak D call TRBD1 (6 bases). This CDR3 contains 14 residues. The germline gives CDR1 MNHNS, CDR2 SASEGT. Trimming took off 7 bases at V and 4 bases at J, with 16 bases between the two ends. CDR3 DNA sequence: TGTGCCAGCACTTACGACAGGCTCGGCACTGAAGCTTTCTTT. This translates into CASTYDRLGTEAFF.

This chain links TRBV15 with TRBJ1-1; no reliable D call. The CDR3 loop spans 15 amino acids. V was cut by 0 bases and J by 1 base, with 9 bases left in between. CDR1 and CDR2 from the germline V gene are LNHNV and YYDKDF (reference sequence). CDR3 in DNA: TGTGCCACCAGCAGAGATCGGGCTTCGAACACTGAAGCTTTCTTT. The encoded protein is CATSRDRASNTEAFF. The full variable domain, completed using reference TRBV15 and TRBJ1-1, is DAMVIQNPRYQVTQFGKPVTLSCSQTLNHNVMYWYQQKSSQAPKLLFHYYDKDFNNEADTPDNFQSRRPNTSFCFLDIRSPGLGDTAMYLCATSRDRASNTEAFFGQGTRLTVV.

This clonotype was counted many times. The genes are TRBV20-1 and TRBJ1-2; 9 bases match TRBD1. In germline, CDR1 is DFQATT, CDR2 SNEGSKA (reference sequence). The CDR3 spans 14 residues. The V and J ends lost 6 bases and 0 bases, in that order; junction bases with no gene match: 5. DNA for the CDR3: TGCAGTGCAAAAGACAGGGGGACTAACTATGGCTACACCTTC. It translates to CSAKDRGTNYGYTF.